The 3 T cell receptor beta chains listed next were all sequenced from one sample in a study of blood T cell repertoires in COVID-19. Generated by immunoSEQ multiplex PCR, the TCRdb table keeps only in-frame clones and is missing some. The table includes tens of thousands of clones, 82% detected once. Sequencing was carried out using peripheral blood. The receptors were sampled from a woman aged 60 to 75 with acute or convalescent COVID-19.

V is TRBV5-1 and J is TRBJ2-1; D is possibly TRBD1 (6 bases). CDR3 length: 12 amino acids. CDR1 and CDR2 from the germline V gene are SGHRS and YFSETQ. Trimming left V 1 base short and J 7 bases short, with 6 bases between. As DNA, the CDR3 is TGCGCCAGCAGCTTGACAGGGAATGAGCAGTTCTTC. This sequence encodes CASSLTGNEQFF. The full variable domain, with the rest looked up from reference TRBV5-1 and TRBJ2-1, is KAGVTQTPRYLIKTRGQQVTLSCSPISGHRSVSWYQQTPGQGLQFLFEYFSETQRNKGNFPGRFSGRQFSNSRSEMNVSTLELGDSALYLCASSLTGNEQFFGPGTRLTVL.

The V gene is TRBV6-5, the J gene TRBJ2-2, with 9 positions matching TRBD1. The CDR3 consists of 16 residues. Germline-derived CDR1 and CDR2 are MNHEY and SVGAGI. V was pared by 3 bases and J by 4 bases, with 6 bases of the junction left unmatched. CDR3 nucleotide sequence: TGTGCCAGCAGTTATCGGACAGGGGTTGCCACCGGGGAGCTGTTTTTT. Translation: CASSYRTGVATGELFF.

This clone has more than one count but fewer than ten. This chain uses TRBV27 with TRBJ1-2; 11 bases match TRBD1. This CDR3 contains 14 residues. Unmatched junction bases numbered 6, after V lost 5 bases and J lost 7 bases. The germline V gene has CDR1 MNHEY and CDR2 SMNVEV (reference sequence). The CDR3 nucleotides read TGTGCCAGCAGTGCGCGGACAGGGGGCCTTGGCTACACCTTC. Translated: CASSARTGGLGYTF.